The 22 T cell receptor beta chains below were found in one sample sequenced in a study of T cell responses to AZD1222 COVID-19 vaccine. Sequencing used immunoSEQ multiplex PCR; TCRdb keeps in-frame clones, though not all of them. The sample carries some 150,000 clones, approximately 90% recorded once. This specimen consisted of peripheral blood, obtained 28 days after the second AZD1222 dose. The receptor set was obtained from an adult who received the AZD1222 COVID-19 vaccine.

This rearrangement joins TRBV18 to TRBJ1-2, with a tentative D call TRBD1 (5 bases). Trimming took 5 bases from V and 6 from J, leaving 16 bases between them. Germline V CDR1 and CDR2: KGHSH, LQKENI. CDR3 length: 14 residues. The DNA for the CDR3 is TGTGCCAGCTCATCCGACAGACCCTTCGATGGCTACACCTTC. Translating gives CASSSDRPFDGYTF.

The genes are TRBV11-2 and TRBJ2-2, with D possibly TRBD1 on 6 matching bases. The V and J ends lost 7 bases and 5 bases respectively, with 23 bases between them. In germline, CDR1 is SGHAT, CDR2 FQNNGV. The CDR3 has 17 residues. CDR3 bases: TGTGCCAGCACCTCCCCTGGGACATCGCCTAGGACCGGGGAGCTGTTTTTT. This gives the protein CASTSPGTSPRTGELFF. Looking up the rest from reference TRBV11-2 and TRBJ2-2 gives the full variable domain: EAGVAQSPRYKIIEKRQSVAFWCNPISGHATLYWYQQILGQGPKLLIQFQNNGVVDDSQLPKDRFSAERLKGVDSTLKIQPAKLEDSAVYLCASTSPGTSPRTGELFFGEGSRLTVL.

The chain couples TRBV10-3 to TRBJ2-2; D is undetermined. Trimming took off 4 bases at V and 0 bases at J, with 6 bases between the two ends. CDR3 length: 14 residues. Germline CDR1 is ENHRY and CDR2 is SYGVKD. The CDR3: CAISANSNTGELFF. CDR3 in DNA: TGTGCCATCAGTGCGAACTCGAACACCGGGGAGCTGTTTTTT.

The chain employs TRBV7-3 and TRBJ2-1, with D unclear. Trimming removed 3 bases at V and 3 bases at J, with 12 bases between. Germline V gene lookup returns CDR1 SGHTA and CDR2 FQGTGA. This CDR3 has 15 amino acids. Here the CDR3 reads CASSFSEGLYNEQFF. For the CDR3, the DNA is TGTGCCAGCAGCTTTAGTGAAGGTCTCTACAATGAGCAGTTCTTC.

This chain uses TRBV4-3 with TRBJ1-2; D is uncertain. V shed 0 bases and J shed 2 bases, with 10 bases lying between them. CDR1 is LGHNA, CDR2 YSLEER, per germline. CDR3 size: 15 residues. CDR3 bases: TGCGCCAGCAGCCAAGATCTTCCATCAAACTATGGCTACACCTTC. Its translation is CASSQDLPSNYGYTF.

This clone has more than one count but fewer than ten. The gene calls are TRBV27 and TRBJ1-5; D gene uncertain. Germline CDR1 MNHEY, CDR2 SMNVEV (reference sequence). The CDR3 covers 9 residues. Trimming stripped 7 bases from V and 5 bases from J, with 0 bases between. The CDR3 loop is CASNQPQHF. CDR3 nucleotide sequence: TGTGCCAGCAATCAGCCCCAGCATTTT.

This clone was detected only once. The chain recombines TRBV5-1 with TRBJ1-2, with D possibly being TRBD1 (6 bases). This CDR3 comprises 17 residues. Trimming removed 3 bases at V and 1 base at J, with 19 bases between. CDR1 is SGHRS and CDR2 is YFSETQ in the germline V gene. The CDR3: CASSSQGAGAFNYGYTF. The CDR3 DNA reads as TGCGCCAGCAGCTCCCAAGGGGCGGGGGCTTTTAACTATGGCTACACCTTC. Full variable domain (outside the CDR3, taken from reference TRBV5-1 and TRBJ1-2): KAGVTQTPRYLIKTRGQQVTLSCSPISGHRSVSWYQQTPGQGLQFLFEYFSETQRNKGNFPGRFSGRQFSNSRSEMNVSTLELGDSALYLCASSSQGAGAFNYGYTFGSGTRLTVV.

The J gene is TRBJ2-5, the V gene TRBV12-3 or TRBV12-4; D not resolved. The V end was cut by 5 bases, the J end by 4 bases, with 8 bases between. The CDR3 runs to 12 residues. The DNA for the CDR3 is TGTGCCAGCAGTCCAAGGACAGAGACCCAGTACTTC. Encoded protein: CASSPRTETQYF.

The gene calls are TRBV28 and TRBJ2-7; a possible D gene is TRBD2 (7 bases). Germline V gene data show CDR1 as MDHEN and CDR2 as SYDVKM. Trimming removed 5 bases from V and 3 bases from J, with 14 bases in between. The CDR3 consists of 14 residues. The CDR3 DNA reads TGTGCCAGCAGTATCCCGGGGGGCGGCTACGAGCAGTACTTC. Its protein is CASSIPGGGYEQYF.

This rearrangement joins TRBV6-5 to TRBJ1-2, with a tentative D call TRBD1 (6 bases). Germline V lookup: CDR1 MNHEY, CDR2 SVGAGI. Trimming pared 8 bases from V and 8 bases from J, leaving 18 bases between. This CDR3 comprises 13 residues. The DNA of the CDR3 is TGTGCCAGCTTTACCGGGACATCGGCGGGCTACACCTTC. Translation gives CASFTGTSAGYTF.

The chain joins TRBV24-1 to TRBJ2-5, with 7 nucleotides matching TRBD1. This CDR3 comprises 14 residues. The germline gives CDR1 KGHDR, CDR2 SFDVKD. Unmatched junction bases numbered 1, after V lost 2 bases and J lost 2 bases. CDR3 in amino acids: CATSDSQGQETQYF. CDR3 nucleotides: TGTGCCACCAGTGATTCACAGGGGCAAGAGACCCAGTACTTC.

DNA of the CDR3: TGTGCCTGGAGTGTAACGGCTAGCGGGAAAGGAGGCGAGCAGTACTTC. Translation gives CAWSVTASGKGGEQYF. This sequence joins TRBV30 and TRBJ2-7, with 9 bases fitting TRBD2. Germline V gene sequence: CDR1 GTSNPN, CDR2 SVGIG (reference sequence). This CDR3 has 16 amino acids. J was trimmed by 6 bases and V by 0 bases; bases with no gene match: 12.

This chain uses TRBV3-1 (or the pseudogene TRBV3-2) with TRBJ2-1; 11 bases match TRBD2. Germline loops: CDR1 LGHDT, CDR2 YNNKEL (reference sequence). This CDR3 contains 16 residues. J was trimmed by 7 bases and V by 0 bases; bases with no gene match: 5. CDR3 nucleotides: TGTGCCAGCAGCCAAGATTTAGCGGGAGGGCCTAATGAGCAGTTCTTC. Translation gives CASSQDLAGGPNEQFF.

The chain is built from TRBV19 and TRBJ1-2; TRBD1 aligns across 7 bases. J lost 6 bases, V lost 4 bases, and 8 bases had no gene match. This CDR3 has 14 amino acids. Germline CDR1 LNHDA, CDR2 SQIVND (reference sequence). The CDR3 DNA follows: TGTGCCAGTAGTACCCAAGCAGGGGGAGATGGCTACACCTTC. Residues: CASSTQAGGDGYTF.

This chain links TRBV28 with TRBJ2-1, with 9 bases identical to TRBD2. V trimming: 8 bases; J trimming: 6 bases; junction bases outside the gene matches: 14. Germline assignment: CDR1 MDHEN and CDR2 SYDVKM. This CDR3 spans 16 amino acids. The CDR3 protein is CASAEGLAGVGNEQFF. In DNA, the CDR3 is TGTGCCAGCGCAGAAGGGTTAGCGGGGGTAGGCAATGAGCAGTTCTTC. The full variable domain, with the rest looked up from reference TRBV28 and TRBJ2-1, is DVKVTQSSRYLVKRTGEKVFLECVQDMDHENMFWYRQDPGLGLRLIYFSYDVKMKEKGDIPEGYSVSREKKERFSLILESASTNQTSMYLCASAEGLAGVGNEQFFGPGTRLTVL.

J is TRBJ2-3 and V is TRBV9; a weak D match, TRBD2 (6 bases). This CDR3 spans 13 amino acids. From germline, CDR1 is SGDLS and CDR2 YYNGEE. Trimming took 10 bases from V and 1 from J, leaving 13 bases between them. The CDR3 is CASGGWGTDTQYF. CDR3 coding DNA: TGTGCCTCCGGGGGATGGGGCACAGATACGCAGTATTTT.

The count of this clone is one. This chain links TRBV5-1 with TRBJ2-7; no definite D call. CDR1 and CDR2 from the germline V gene are SGHRS and YFSETQ. Trimming shortened V by 3 bases and J by 7 bases, and 8 bases separated the two germline ends. The CDR3 is 11 amino acids. CDR3 nucleotides: TGCGCCAGCAGCTCTCTGTGGGAGCAGTACTTC. Translating it yields CASSSLWEQYF.

The rearrangement uses TRBV14 and TRBJ1-2, with a tentative D call TRBD1 (5 bases). Trimming took off 1 base at V and 4 bases at J, with 16 bases between the two ends. The CDR3 is 16 amino acids. Germline assignment: CDR1 SGHDN and CDR2 FVKESK. This CDR3 reads CASSQGGDPYTYGYTF. The CDR3 DNA reads TGTGCCAGCAGCCAAGGTGGGGACCCATACACCTATGGCTACACCTTC.

The rearrangement joins TRBV19 to TRBJ1-4; 10 bases map to TRBD1. The germline CDR1 and CDR2 sequences are LNHDA and SQIVND (reference sequence). J gave up 8 bases and V 4 bases, and 4 bases lay outside the gene matches. The CDR3 has 14 amino acids. CDR3 in amino acids: CASSRGTGDEKLFF. DNA of the CDR3: TGTGCCAGTAGTAGAGGGACAGGGGACGAAAAACTGTTTTTT.

This clone occurred once. The genes are TRBV24-1 and TRBJ2-5; D not resolved. The V gene lost 12 bases and the J gene lost 5 bases, with 12 bases spanning the gap. The CDR3 contains 11 residues. From germline, CDR1 is KGHDR and CDR2 SFDVKD. CDR3 in DNA: TGTGCCCCGAGACTGGGGGAGACCCAGTACTTC. This codes for CAPRLGETQYF.

The genes are TRBV18 and TRBJ1-6; D is possibly TRBD1 (6 bases). This CDR3 comprises 14 residues. V lost 2 bases, J lost 10 bases, and 12 bases lay in between. Germline V CDR1 and CDR2: KGHSH, LQKENI. The CDR3 region is CASSPGQRESPLHF. CDR3 nucleotides: TGTGCCAGCTCACCAGGACAGAGGGAATCACCCCTCCACTTT.

This chain uses TRBV2 with TRBJ2-1; unclear D gene. Germline assignment: CDR1 SNHLY and CDR2 FYNNEI. The length of the CDR3 is 11 residues. The V gene lost 5 bases and the J gene lost 9 bases, with 8 bases spanning the gap. In nucleotides, the CDR3 is TGTGCCAGCAGTAGTCTCGTTGAGCAGTTCTTC. Its translation: CASSSLVEQFF.